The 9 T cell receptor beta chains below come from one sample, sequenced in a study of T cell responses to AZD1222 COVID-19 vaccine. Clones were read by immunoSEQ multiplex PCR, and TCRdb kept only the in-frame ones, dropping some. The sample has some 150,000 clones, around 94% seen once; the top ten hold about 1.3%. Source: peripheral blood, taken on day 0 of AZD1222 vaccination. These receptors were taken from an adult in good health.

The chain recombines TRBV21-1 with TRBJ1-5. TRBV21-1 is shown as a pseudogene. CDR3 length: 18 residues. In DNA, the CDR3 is TGTGCCAGCTCCGGCGCGTCGGGAAGGGATCGGAGCAATCAGCCCCAGCATTTT. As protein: CASSGASGRDRSNQPQHF.

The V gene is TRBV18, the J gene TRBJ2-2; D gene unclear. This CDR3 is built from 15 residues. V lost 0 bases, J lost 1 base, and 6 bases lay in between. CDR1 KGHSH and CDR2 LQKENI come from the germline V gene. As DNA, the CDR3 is TGTGCCAGCTCACCACCGACCGGGAACACCGGGGAGCTGTTTTTT. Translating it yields CASSPPTGNTGELFF.

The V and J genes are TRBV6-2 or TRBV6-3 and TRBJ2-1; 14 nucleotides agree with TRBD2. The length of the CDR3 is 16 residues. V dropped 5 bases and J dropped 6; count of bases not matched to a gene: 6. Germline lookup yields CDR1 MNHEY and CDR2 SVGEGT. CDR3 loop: CASSPGLAGVFNEQFF. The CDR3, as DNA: TGTGCCAGCAGTCCGGGACTAGCGGGAGTGTTCAATGAGCAGTTCTTC.

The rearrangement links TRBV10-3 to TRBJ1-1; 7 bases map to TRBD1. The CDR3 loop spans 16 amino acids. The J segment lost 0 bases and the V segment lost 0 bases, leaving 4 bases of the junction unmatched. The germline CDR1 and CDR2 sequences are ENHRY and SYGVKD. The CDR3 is CAISESKGGVNTEAFF. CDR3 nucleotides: TGTGCCATCAGTGAGTCGAAAGGGGGCGTGAACACTGAAGCTTTCTTT.

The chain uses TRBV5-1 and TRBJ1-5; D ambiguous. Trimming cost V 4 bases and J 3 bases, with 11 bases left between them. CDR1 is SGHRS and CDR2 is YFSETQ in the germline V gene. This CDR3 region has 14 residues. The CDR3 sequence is CASSPEGYNQPQHF. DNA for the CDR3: TGCGCCAGCAGCCCTGAAGGTTACAATCAGCCCCAGCATTTT.

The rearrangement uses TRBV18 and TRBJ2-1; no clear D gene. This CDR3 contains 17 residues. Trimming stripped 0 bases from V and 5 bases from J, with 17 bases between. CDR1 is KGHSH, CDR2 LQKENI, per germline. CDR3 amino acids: CASSPPGKGRLDNEQFF. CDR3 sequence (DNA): TGTGCCAGCTCACCACCGGGAAAGGGAAGGTTAGACAATGAGCAGTTCTTC. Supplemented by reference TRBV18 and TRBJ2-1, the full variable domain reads NAGVMQNPRHLVRRRGQEARLRCSPMKGHSHVYWYRQLPEEGLKFMVYLQKENIIDESGMPKERFSAEFPKEGPSILRIQQVVRGDSAAYFCASSPPGKGRLDNEQFFGPGTRLTVL.

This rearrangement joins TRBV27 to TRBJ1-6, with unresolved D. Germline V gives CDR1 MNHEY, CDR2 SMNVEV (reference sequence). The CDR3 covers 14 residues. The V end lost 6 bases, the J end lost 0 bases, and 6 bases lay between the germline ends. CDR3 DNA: TGTGCCAGCAGACTAGACTCCTATAATTCACCCCTCCACTTT. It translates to CASRLDSYNSPLHF.

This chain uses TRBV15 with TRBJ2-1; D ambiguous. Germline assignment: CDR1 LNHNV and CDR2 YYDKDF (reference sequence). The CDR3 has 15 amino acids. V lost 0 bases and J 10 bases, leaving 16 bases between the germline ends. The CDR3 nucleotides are TGTGCCACCAGCAGAGATCTCTCCGGTAGAGGAGAGCAGTTCTTC. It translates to CATSRDLSGRGEQFF.

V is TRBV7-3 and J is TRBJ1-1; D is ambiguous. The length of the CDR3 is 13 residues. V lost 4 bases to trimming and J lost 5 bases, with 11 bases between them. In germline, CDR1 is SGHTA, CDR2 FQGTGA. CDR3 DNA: TGTGCCAGCAGCTACGGAGTCTGGACTGAAGCTTTCTTT. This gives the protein CASSYGVWTEAFF. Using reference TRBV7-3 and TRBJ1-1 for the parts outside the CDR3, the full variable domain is GAGVSQTPSNKVTEKGKYVELRCDPISGHTALYWYRQSLGQGPEFLIYFQGTGAADDSGLPNDRFFAVRPEGSVSTLKIQRTERGDSAVYLCASSYGVWTEAFFGQGTRLTVV.